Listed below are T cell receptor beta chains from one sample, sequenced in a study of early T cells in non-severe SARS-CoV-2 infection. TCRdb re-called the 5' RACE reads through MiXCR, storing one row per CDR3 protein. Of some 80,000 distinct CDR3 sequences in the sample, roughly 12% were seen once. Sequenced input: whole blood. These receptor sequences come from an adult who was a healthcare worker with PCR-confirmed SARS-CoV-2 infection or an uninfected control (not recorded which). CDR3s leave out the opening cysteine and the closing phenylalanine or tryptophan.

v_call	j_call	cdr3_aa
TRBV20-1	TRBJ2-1	SARAGILNEQF
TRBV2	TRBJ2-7	ASSPQGGEQY
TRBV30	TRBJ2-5	AWRGKGKVETQY
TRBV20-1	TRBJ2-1	SAFSGTEDYNEQF
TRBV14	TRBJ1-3	ASSPWTTRALY
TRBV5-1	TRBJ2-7	ASRQLAGGPNEQY
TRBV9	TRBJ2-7	ASSVGGTAPYEQY
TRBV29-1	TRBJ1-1	SADGGTEAF
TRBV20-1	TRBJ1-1	SARGNREGTEAF
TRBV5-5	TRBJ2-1	ASSLGPTIGLAEFNEQF
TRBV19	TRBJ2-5	ASSRGPETQY
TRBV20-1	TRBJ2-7	SASDRDRVSYEQY
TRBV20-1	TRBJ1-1	SAREGGGMNTEAF
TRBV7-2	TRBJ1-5	ASSSPDRGGSNQPQH
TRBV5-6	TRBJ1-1	ASSLGGRGTEAF
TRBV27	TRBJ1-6	ASSSGGSYNSPLH
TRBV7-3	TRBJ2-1	ASSLQGSNEQF
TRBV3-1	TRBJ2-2	ASSQGLKAGELF
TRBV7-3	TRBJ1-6	ASSQDVPLH
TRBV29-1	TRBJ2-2	SMEGRGLTGELF
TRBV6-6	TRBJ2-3	ASRGQSTDTQY
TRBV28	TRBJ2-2	ASSSQNTGELF
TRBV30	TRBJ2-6	AWSETGISGANVLT
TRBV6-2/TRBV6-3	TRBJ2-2	ASSLFDSLRGELF
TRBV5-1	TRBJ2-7	ASSGVGLAGPSEQY
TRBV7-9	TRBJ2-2	ASSSLKGSGDGTGELF
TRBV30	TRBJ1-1	AWSGQGITEAF
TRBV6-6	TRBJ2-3	ASSYSPNLAVATDTQY
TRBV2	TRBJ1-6	ASSEDPRDSPLH
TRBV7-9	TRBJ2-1	ASSSHPGEQF
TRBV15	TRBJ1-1	ATSIERFTEAF
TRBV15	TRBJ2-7	ATSARQAYEQY
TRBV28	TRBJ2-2	ASRPRPGAAGELF
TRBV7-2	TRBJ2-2	ASSLAEFTGELF
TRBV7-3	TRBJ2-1	ASSRDRGYEQF
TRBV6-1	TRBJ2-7	ASSEKRAAKTYEQY
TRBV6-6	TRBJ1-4	ASSARGTNEKLF
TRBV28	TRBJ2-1	ASSLPSGRSYNEQF
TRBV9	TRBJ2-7	ASSVAGESYEQY